The rows below give T cell receptor beta chains drawn from one sample of a study of T cells after yellow fever vaccination. TCRdb reprocessed the 5' RACE reads via MiXCR and lists one record per CDR3 protein. The data contain approximately 300,000 distinct CDR3 sequences, 7.5% to 9% of them singletons. Here the sequenced sample was PBMCs, taken on the day of the first yellow fever vaccination. The receptors here all came from a man younger than 35 who received the YFV17D yellow fever vaccine. Both conserved end residues are part of each CDR3. The D gene is left open where the match is weak. Size is omitted from some rows. Given values are once, few, many or a class for expanded clones.

DNA	CDR3	V	J	size	D
TGTGCCAGCGGGGTGGTGGGACAGGGGGCTGTAAACGAAAAACTGTTTTTT	CASGVVGQGAVNEKLFF	TRBV12-3/TRBV12-4	TRBJ1-4	few	TRBD1
TGTGCCAGCCGTGGCGGAGTGGGGAACACTGAAGCTTTCTTT	CASRGGVGNTEAFF	TRBV18	TRBJ1-1	NA	NA
TGCGCCAGCAGCTTGGGGTCAGGGCCCACCGGGGAGCTGTTTTTT	CASSLGSGPTGELFF	TRBV5-1	TRBJ2-2	few	NA
TGTGCCAGCAGCTCTACGGAGACCCAGTACTTC	CASSSTETQYF	TRBV6-5	TRBJ2-5	many	NA
TGCGCCAGCAGCTTGCAACAGAGCTCCTACAATGAGCAGTTCTTC	CASSLQQSSYNEQFF	TRBV5-1	TRBJ2-1	few	NA
TGCGCCAGCAGCCTTGACGGGACAGGGGGCGGGGGCTACACCTTC	CASSLDGTGGGGYTF	TRBV5-1	TRBJ1-2	few	TRBD1
TGTGCCAGCAGCGTAGGAGGGCAGGGCTACACCTTC	CASSVGGQGYTF	TRBV9	TRBJ1-2	NA	NA
TGTGCCAGCAGCTTGCCAGGGGCAAACACCATATATTTT	CASSLPGANTIYF	TRBV5-5	TRBJ1-3	NA	NA
TGTGCCAGCAGTGGCAGGGTTTCGGGTTCCGGGGAGCTGTTTTTT	CASSGRVSGSGELFF	TRBV2	TRBJ2-2	few	NA
TGTGCCAGCAGCTCAACAGTTACAGGGGATCAGCCCCAGCATTTT	CASSSTVTGDQPQHF	TRBV7-6	TRBJ1-5	few	TRBD1
TGTGCCAGCAGCCAAGATGAGCTAGCAGACAACACAGATACGCAGTATTTT	CASSQDELADNTDTQYF	TRBV3-1	TRBJ2-3	NA	NA
TGTGCCAGCAGAGCGGGGGGCGGAGGCGGGTATAGCAATCAGCCCCAGCATTTT	CASRAGGGGGYSNQPQHF	TRBV12-3/TRBV12-4	TRBJ1-5	NA	NA
TGCGCCAGCAGCCCTAAAGCAGACCGGGACATCTCCTATGGCTACACCTTC	CASSPKADRDISYGYTF	TRBV4-3	TRBJ1-2	NA	NA
TGTGCCAGCAGTTACAGGTACTCCTACGAGCAGTACTTC	CASSYRYSYEQYF	TRBV6-5	TRBJ2-7	few	NA
TGTGCTAGCACCCCGGGCAGGGGGCAACCCGGGGAGCTGTTTTTT	CASTPGRGQPGELFF	TRBV7-7	TRBJ2-2	few	TRBD1
TGCGCCAGCAGCGAGGGGCCAGGCTTGAGCTATGGCTACACCTTC	CASSEGPGLSYGYTF	TRBV5-1	TRBJ1-2	NA	NA
TGTGCCAGCAGCCACGAAGGGAATCAGCCCCAGCATTTT	CASSHEGNQPQHF	TRBV3-1	TRBJ1-5	NA	NA
TGCGCCAGCAGCGGGGGGCCCTCGAACACCGGGGAGCTGTTTTTT	CASSGGPSNTGELFF	TRBV5-1	TRBJ2-2	many	NA
TGTGCCAGCAGCGACCACAGGTATAGCAATCAGCCCCAGCATTTT	CASSDHRYSNQPQHF	TRBV6-1	TRBJ1-5	NA	NA
TGCAGTGCCCCTCCGAGGACTAGCGATGCTGAGCAGTTCTTC	CSAPPRTSDAEQFF	TRBV20-1	TRBJ2-1	many	TRBD2
TGTGCCAGCAGCTTAGATGGGCCGTTAGATACGCAGTATTTT	CASSLDGPLDTQYF	TRBV7-8	TRBJ2-3	NA	NA
TGTGCCAGCAGTCCAGGAGGGGCGATTTTCAATGAGCAGTTCTTC	CASSPGGAIFNEQFF	TRBV5-4	TRBJ2-1	NA	NA
TGTGCCATCAGTGGCGATCGTCTTAGCACAGATACGCAGTATTTT	CAISGDRLSTDTQYF	TRBV10-3	TRBJ2-3	NA	NA
TGTGCCAGCAGGGGGGCCAAAGGCACCGGGGAGCTGTTTTTT	CASRGAKGTGELFF	TRBV2	TRBJ2-2	many	NA
TGTGCCAGCAGCTTAGCCCCTCCCCCAGACAATGAGCAGTTCTTC	CASSLAPPPDNEQFF	TRBV7-9	TRBJ2-1	many	NA
TGTGCCACCCTGACACCGTCCGGATGGGGTAGCCCGGGACAGGGATTACAGCCCCAGCATTTT	CATLTPSGWGSPGQGLQPQHF	TRBV6-2/TRBV6-3	TRBJ1-5	few	TRBD1
TGTGCCAGCACCCTATCCGGTAGCGGGGGGTTCTACAATGAGCAGTTCTTC	CASTLSGSGGFYNEQFF	TRBV28	TRBJ2-1	few	TRBD2
TGCGCCAGCAGCTTGGCCGGGGAGTACGAGCAGTACTTC	CASSLAGEYEQYF	TRBV5-1	TRBJ2-7	many	NA
TGCGCCAGCAGCCAAGAGGGGGTCGGGTTTACAGATACGCAGTATTTT	CASSQEGVGFTDTQYF	TRBV4-3	TRBJ2-3	many	NA
TGCGCCAGCAGCCAAGAAGAGGGATCGAACACTGAAGCTTTCTTT	CASSQEEGSNTEAFF	TRBV4-1	TRBJ1-1	NA	NA
TGTGCCAGCAGCCAAGACCCCGGGAATCCTTTGCAGTATTTT	CASSQDPGNPLQYF	TRBV3-1	TRBJ2-3	many	NA
TGTGCCAGCAGCCTCCGGACAGTCCCCGGGGAGCTGTTTTTT	CASSLRTVPGELFF	TRBV7-3	TRBJ2-2	NA	NA
TGTGCCAGCAGTTACTCGGCCGGGGGCATCTATGGCTACACCTTC	CASSYSAGGIYGYTF	TRBV6-5	TRBJ1-2	NA	NA
TGTGCCAGCAGTGATGAACTAGCCCAAGAGACCCAGTACTTC	CASSDELAQETQYF	TRBV25-1	TRBJ2-5	NA	NA
TGCGCCAGCAGCATGACAGGGTTTGAAATTAATGAGCAGTTCTTC	CASSMTGFEINEQFF	TRBV5-1	TRBJ2-1	many	TRBD1
TGCGCCAGCAGCCAAGATCCCAGGGTTACCTACAATGAGCAGTTCTTC	CASSQDPRVTYNEQFF	TRBV4-1	TRBJ2-1	NA	NA
TGTGCCAACAGTACGGGACTAGCGGGTCCATGGGGAGATACGCAGTATTTT	CANSTGLAGPWGDTQYF	TRBV12-3/TRBV12-4	TRBJ2-3	NA	TRBD2
TGTGCCAGCAGCCCACAGGCGGTGGGGGAGACCCAGTACTTC	CASSPQAVGETQYF	TRBV9	TRBJ2-5	few	NA